This record concerns one T cell receptor (beta chain) sequence. Its antigen is unidentified. This entry belongs to a study of CD8+CD57+ T cells in acquired aplastic anemia. For the study at large: Roughly 3 ug was the average amount of DNA from sorted CD4+ and CD8+ cells.

Germline V gene data show CDR1 as KGHDR and CDR2 as SFDVKD. The length of the CDR3 is 15 residues. V was clipped by 2 bases and J by 5 bases; unmatched bases: 6. In patients chosen for sequencing, flow cytometry had shown CD8+CD57+ cell expansion. In all patients, the disease was severe acquired aplastic anemia. Each patient gave a blood sample that was collected before any therapy had been received. TCR beta VDJ and CDR3 profiles were obtained from a genomic DNA template. A single record per CDR3 protein comes from TCRdb applying MiXCR to the reads. The sample has roughly 200,000 distinct CDR3 sequences; 55% to 65% are singletons. Study findings and constraints: Patients and controls shared 25 to 35 CD8+ CDR3 sequences, which appeared highly expressed in patients and within their immunodominant clones.

Sample: sorted CD4+, CD8+, or CD8+CD57+ T cells (not recorded which) from PBMCs. J is TRBJ2-7 and V is TRBV24-1, with 9 bases lining up with TRBD1. The receptor was isolated from a human donor with aplastic anemia. The CDR3 spells CATSDSRTGDDEQYF. Here the CDR3 DNA reads TGTGCCACCAGTGATTCCCGGACAGGGGACGACGAGCAGTACTTC.